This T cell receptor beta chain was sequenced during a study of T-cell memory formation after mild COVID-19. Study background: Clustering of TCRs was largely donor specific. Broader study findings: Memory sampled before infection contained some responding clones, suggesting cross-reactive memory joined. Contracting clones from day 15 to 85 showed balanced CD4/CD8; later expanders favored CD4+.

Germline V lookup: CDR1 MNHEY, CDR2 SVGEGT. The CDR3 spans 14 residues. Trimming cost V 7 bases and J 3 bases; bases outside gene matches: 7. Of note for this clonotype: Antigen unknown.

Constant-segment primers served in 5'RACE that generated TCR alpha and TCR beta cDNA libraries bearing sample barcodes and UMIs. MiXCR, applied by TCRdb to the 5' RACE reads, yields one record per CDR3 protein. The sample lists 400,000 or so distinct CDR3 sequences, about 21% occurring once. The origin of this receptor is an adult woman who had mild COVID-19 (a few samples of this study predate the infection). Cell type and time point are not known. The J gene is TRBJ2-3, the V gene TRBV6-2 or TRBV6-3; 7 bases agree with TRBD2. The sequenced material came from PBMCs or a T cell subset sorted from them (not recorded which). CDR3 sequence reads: CASNRGDVTDTQYF. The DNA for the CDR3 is TGTGCCAGCAACCGGGGGGATGTAACAGATACGCAGTATTTT.